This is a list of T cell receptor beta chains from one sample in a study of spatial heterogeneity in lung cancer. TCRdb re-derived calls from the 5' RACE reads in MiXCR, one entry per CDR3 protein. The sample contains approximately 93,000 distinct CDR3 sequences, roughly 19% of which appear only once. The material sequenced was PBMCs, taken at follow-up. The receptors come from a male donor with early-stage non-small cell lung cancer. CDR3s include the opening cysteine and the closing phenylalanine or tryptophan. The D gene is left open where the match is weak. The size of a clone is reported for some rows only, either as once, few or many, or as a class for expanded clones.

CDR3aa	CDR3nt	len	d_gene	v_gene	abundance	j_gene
CAISEGLAGPYNEQFF	TGTGCCATCTCCGAAGGTCTAGCGGGCCCCTACAATGAGCAGTTCTTC	16	TRBD2	TRBV10-3	few	TRBJ2-1
CASSLGYNSGANVLTF	TGTGCCAGCAGCTTAGGCTACAACTCTGGGGCCAACGTCCTGACTTTC	16	.	TRBV7-9	few	TRBJ2-6
CSARTGQVGSSYEQYF	TGCAGTGCTAGAACCGGACAGGTGGGGAGCTCCTACGAGCAGTACTTC	16	TRBD1	TRBV20-1	many	TRBJ2-7
CASSRSEGRGDEQFF	TGCGCCAGCAGCCGAAGCGAGGGGCGCGGGGATGAGCAGTTCTTC	15	.	TRBV4-1	.	TRBJ2-1
CSARARGAQYF	TGCAGTGCTAGAGCCAGGGGGGCCCAGTACTTC	11	.	TRBV20-1	.	TRBJ2-5
CASSFRTGIVNEQFF	TGTGCCAGCAGCTTCCGGACAGGGATCGTCAATGAGCAGTTCTTC	15	TRBD1	TRBV13	.	TRBJ2-1
CSARGLGGAFF	TGCAGTGCTAGAGGGTTAGGTGGGGCTTTCTTT	11	.	TRBV20-1	.	TRBJ1-1
CASSPRRELFF	TGTGCCAGCAGCCCCCGGCGGGAGCTGTTTTTT	11	.	TRBV28	.	TRBJ2-2
CASSSDRGFVKTQYF	TGTGCCAGCAGCTCGGACAGGGGTTTTGTCAAGACCCAGTACTTC	15	TRBD1	TRBV6-5	.	TRBJ2-5
CASRSTWISTEAFF	TGTGCCAGCAGGTCGACGTGGATAAGCACTGAAGCTTTCTTT	14	.	TRBV2	.	TRBJ1-1
CASSYETPILNEQFF	TGTGCCAGCAGTTACGAGACTCCTATACTGAATGAGCAGTTCTTC	15	.	TRBV6-5	.	TRBJ2-1
CASSYGGALHF	TGTGCCAGCAGTTACGGCGGGGCACTCCACTTT	11	.	TRBV6-5	few	TRBJ1-6
CASSPRPSAGAHEQYF	TGTGCCAGCAGCCCCCGGCCCTCAGCGGGAGCTCACGAGCAGTACTTC	16	TRBD2	TRBV7-2	.	TRBJ2-7
CAISASLGQENTEAFF	TGTGCCATCAGTGCCAGTTTGGGACAGGAGAACACTGAAGCTTTCTTT	16	TRBD1	TRBV10-3	.	TRBJ1-1
CASSPTSSGRFYEQYF	TGTGCCAGCAGCCCCACCTCTAGCGGGAGGTTCTACGAGCAGTACTTC	16	TRBD2	TRBV6-5	.	TRBJ2-7
CASISVGSPTRLPFF	TGTGCCAGCATATCTGTAGGGTCCCCCACAAGACTTCCTTTCTTT	15	.	TRBV28	.	TRBJ1-1
CASRGGQETQYF	TGTGCCAGCAGGGGCGGGCAAGAGACCCAGTACTTC	12	.	TRBV6-6	.	TRBJ2-5
CASSYSGSSYNEQFF	TGTGCCAGCAGTTATAGCGGAAGCTCCTACAATGAGCAGTTCTTC	15	.	TRBV27	few	TRBJ2-1
CASSSKGQAAEQFF	TGTGCCAGCAGCTCAAAGGGACAGGCTGCTGAGCAGTTCTTC	14	TRBD1	TRBV7-2	.	TRBJ2-1
CASRDGQGAGNTIYF	TGTGCCAGTCGAGATGGGCAGGGAGCCGGAAACACCATATATTTT	15	.	TRBV19	.	TRBJ1-3
CATSQDRGPKTQYF	TGTGCCACCAGCCAGGACAGGGGGCCGAAGACCCAGTACTTC	14	TRBD1	TRBV15	.	TRBJ2-5
CATSDRGGPDTQYF	TGTGCCACCAGTGACCGAGGGGGACCAGATACGCAGTATTTT	14	.	TRBV24-1	once	TRBJ2-3
CASSPRGTGGSGTEAFF	TGTGCCAGCAGTCCAAGGGGGACAGGGGGCTCGGGCACTGAAGCTTTCTTT	17	TRBD1	TRBV6-1	few	TRBJ1-1
CASSSGQENTEAFF	TGTGCCAGCAGCTCAGGACAGGAGAACACTGAAGCTTTCTTT	14	TRBD1	TRBV7-8	many	TRBJ1-1
CASSYSSVTGGTNEKLFF	TGTGCCAGCAGTTACTCATCTGTGACAGGGGGCACTAATGAAAAACTGTTTTTT	18	TRBD1	TRBV6-5	few	TRBJ1-4
CASSSRGGSSGANVLTF	TGTGCCAGCAGCTCCAGGGGAGGGTCGTCTGGGGCCAACGTCCTGACTTTC	17	.	TRBV7-8	.	TRBJ2-6
CASSRGGVGYEQYF	TGTGCCAGCAGCCGCGGAGGGGTGGGCTACGAGCAGTACTTC	14	.	TRBV7-8	.	TRBJ2-7
CSASGQNYGYTF	TGCAGTGCTAGTGGGCAGAACTATGGCTACACCTTC	12	.	TRBV20-1	few	TRBJ1-2
CASSRDFQNEQFF	TGTGCCAGCAGTCGGGACTTTCAGAATGAGCAGTTCTTC	13	.	TRBV6-5	.	TRBJ2-1
CASRGQGYYNEQFF	TGCGCCAGCAGAGGACAGGGCTATTACAATGAGCAGTTCTTC	14	TRBD1	TRBV10-2	.	TRBJ2-1
CASSYLGRQVNQPQHF	TGTGCCAGCAGTTACTTGGGCCGCCAGGTCAATCAGCCCCAGCATTTT	16	.	TRBV6-5	few	TRBJ1-5
CSASLGTDTQYF	TGCAGTGCTAGTTTGGGCACAGATACGCAGTATTTT	12	.	TRBV20-1	.	TRBJ2-3
CASSQGVESNQPQHF	TGTGCCAGCTCACAGGGGGTTGAAAGCAATCAGCCCCAGCATTTT	15	.	TRBV18	few	TRBJ1-5
CASSSGQEASPLHF	TGTGCCAGCAGTTCAGGACAGGAGGCGTCACCCCTCCACTTT	14	TRBD1	TRBV6-5	.	TRBJ1-6
CATSVTGSTGELFF	TGTGCCACCAGTGTGACAGGGAGCACCGGGGAGCTGTTTTTT	14	TRBD1	TRBV24-1	.	TRBJ2-2